This T cell receptor (beta chain) was obtained from a study of cytomegalovirus exposure and HLA in healthy donors. The PCR was carried out with 60 Vbeta primers and 13 Jbeta primers. In the original processing: Later, some 75 million unique TCR beta chains were counted in an analysis, and some 9.9 million of them were shared. The data were produced by immunoSEQ multiplex PCR, yet TCRdb's version contains in-frame clones alone and is incomplete. The V and J calls and clone size were taken over from that table, and D and trimming were inferred from the DNA. The sample has 75,000 to 100,000 clones, 65% to 85% seen once; the top ten hold about 3.5%. CDR1 and CDR2 (germline): SGHRS, YFSETQ. V was shortened by 4 bases and J by 2 bases, with 16 bases between the two germline ends. The CDR3 extends over 15 amino acids.

This TCR was sampled from a man aged 35 to 55 in good health and CMV-seronegative. The specimen was PBMCs. The chain is built from TRBV5-1 and TRBJ2-7, with D perhaps matching TRBD1 (5 bases). For the CDR3, the DNA is TGCGCCAGCAGCGAAGGAGCGACAGACACCTACGAGCAGTACTTC. Its protein is CASSEGATDTYEQYF. Full variable domain (remainder filled in from reference TRBV5-1 and TRBJ2-7): KAGVTQTPRYLIKTRGQQVTLSCSPISGHRSVSWYQQTPGQGLQFLFEYFSETQRNKGNFPGRFSGRQFSNSRSEMNVSTLELGDSALYLCASSEGATDTYEQYFGPGTRLTVT.